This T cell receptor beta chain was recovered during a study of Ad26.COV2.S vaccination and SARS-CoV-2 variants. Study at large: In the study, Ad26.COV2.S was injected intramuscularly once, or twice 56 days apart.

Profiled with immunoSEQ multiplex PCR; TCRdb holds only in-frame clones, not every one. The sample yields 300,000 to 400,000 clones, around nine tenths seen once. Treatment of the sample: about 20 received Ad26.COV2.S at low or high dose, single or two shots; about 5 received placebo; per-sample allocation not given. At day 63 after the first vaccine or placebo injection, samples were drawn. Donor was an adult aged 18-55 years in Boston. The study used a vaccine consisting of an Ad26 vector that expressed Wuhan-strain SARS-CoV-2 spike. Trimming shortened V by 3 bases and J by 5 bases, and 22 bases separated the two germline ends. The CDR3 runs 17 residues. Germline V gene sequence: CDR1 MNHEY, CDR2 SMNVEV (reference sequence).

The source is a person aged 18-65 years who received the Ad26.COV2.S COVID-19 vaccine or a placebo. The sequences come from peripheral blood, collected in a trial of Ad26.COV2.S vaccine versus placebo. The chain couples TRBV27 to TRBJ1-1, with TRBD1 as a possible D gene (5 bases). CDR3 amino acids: CASSFFPAGTVGTEAFF. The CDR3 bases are TGTGCCAGCAGTTTTTTCCCCGCAGGGACGGTGGGTACTGAAGCTTTCTTT.